This T cell receptor beta chain is drawn from a study of PD-1 blockade in classical Hodgkin lymphoma (dated by TCRdb to 2018 to 2020). Notes on the research overall: Nivolumab dosing was 3 mg/kg intravenously every 2 weeks, continuing until either disease progression or unacceptable toxicity. The study used TCR beta sequencing and CyTOF to define a peripheral blood immune signature of response to PD-1 blockade in classical Hodgkin lymphoma.

As regards this clone: Its antigen remains undetermined. Base qualities are missing; no much larger clone stands one base away.

Study-wide findings and limitations: Among trial patients, those achieving complete response had baseline diversity similar to that of newly diagnosed patients, while diversity was significantly lower in partial responders and progressors. The study covered only a single clinical trial cohort, and the causes of the repertoire differences, possibly disease activity or prior therapy, were still not defined. CD4+ but not CD8+ TCR diversity rose significantly by C4D1 (p=0.0027 vs p=0.16), most apparent in complete responders (p=0.02). Patients starting nivolumab less than 1 year after ASCT had lower diversity and were excluded from later analyses to avoid confounding by immune reconstitution. Baseline TCR diversity was reported to be lower in newly diagnosed patients than in healthy donors, and even lower in relapsed/refractory patients.

Genomic DNA was extracted with the Qiagen DNeasy kit from unsorted PBMCs and from negatively selected CD4+ and CD8+ fractions. TCR beta CDR3 regions were subjected to amplification by immunoSEQ multiplex PCR with primers that anneal to V and J segments. A synthetic immune receptor repertoire was used to minimize amplification bias, and any remaining bias was removed computationally after sequencing. The original pipeline was this. Repertoire diversity was quantified as the Shannon entropy index using custom Python scripts. Unsorted, CD4+ and CD8+ repertoires were analyzed separately, except for combined analyses in which CD4+ and CD8+ sequences were merged in silico. Clonal expansion was defined as at least a 2-fold frequency increase after treatment relative to C1D1, with a pseudocount of 0.5 for undetected baseline clones. Singleton clones were defined as clones with 0 or 1 copy at C1D1, and non-singleton clones were defined as clones with 2 or more copies. Clones expanded in unsorted samples were annotated as CD4+, CD8+ or unknown by matching protein sequences in sorted samples from the same patient. Wilcoxon tests on paired samples were used to test changes in diversity from C1D1 to C4D1. TCRdb's version of the immuneACCESS table is confined to in-frame rearrangements and falls short of the full clone set. An unresolved V gene accounts for under half of the shortfall where checked; the remainder is of unknown origin. That table supplies the V and J calls and clone size; D and trimming were determined from the DNA. The table for this sample lists 30,000 to 40,000 clones; 90% to 95% of them were counted only once. 0.25% to 0.35% of the sample is held by the ten biggest clonotypes.

CDR1 and CDR2 (SGDLS, YYNGEE) derive from the germline V gene. V loses 0 bases, J loses 2 bases, and the germline ends lie 18 bases apart. The CDR3 runs 17 amino acids, cysteine and phenylalanine included. This entry keeps only the CDR3 DNA: 51 bases, framed from base 1. The time point label for this specimen denotes: cycle 4 day 1 (C4D1), after 5 to 7 weeks of nivolumab. Every trial patient had relapsed following autologous stem cell transplantation, and prior brentuximab vedotin exposure was what differed among cohorts A, B and C. A Miltenyi CD4+ T cell isolation kit was used for magnetic negative selection to purify CD4+ T cells from thawed PBMCs. The trial cohort comprised about 60 patients with relapsed/refractory classical Hodgkin lymphoma whose best overall responses were complete response, partial response or progressive disease. Trial patients were treated with single-agent nivolumab in the multi-cohort phase II CheckMate 205 trial. An independent review committee assessed best overall response by applying the 2007 International Working Group response criteria. PBMCs from the trial were collected at three points: immediately before nivolumab initiation (C1D1), and during therapy at cycle 2 day 1 and cycle 4 day 1. Peripheral blood was collected in 8 mL Vacutainer Cell Preparation Tubes, from which PBMCs were isolated by centrifugation and then cryopreserved. Purified CD4+ and CD8+ fractions were prepared only for cases where an additional PBMC sample was available. Magnetically labelled cells were depleted on LS columns in a quadroMACS separator, and the flow-through was collected as the purified fraction.

The sequencing here drew on CD4+ T cells from blood, taken before the fourth cycle of nivolumab. The V and J segments used are TRBV9 and TRBJ2-7; the best D guess is TRBD1, with 6 bases matching. This receptor was taken from a human donor with classical Hodgkin lymphoma. The base sequence is TGTGCCAGCAGCGTAGGGGTGGGACAAGTGGTCCCCTACGAGCAGTACTTC. Translated, this gives CASSVGVGQVVPYEQYF. The CDR3, completed at both ends by the reference TRBV9 and TRBJ2-7 genes, gives the full variable domain DSGVTQTPKHLITATGQRVTLRCSPRSGDLSVYWYQQSLDQGLQFLIQYYNGEERAKGNILERFSAQQFPDLHSELNLSSLELGDSALYFCASSVGVGQVVPYEQYFGPGTRLTVT.